What follows are 31 T cell receptor beta chains derived from one specimen sequenced in a study of T cells in Graves' hyperthyroidism and ophthalmopathy. Amplification yielded TCR beta CDR3 regions, with RNA transcripts as the source. TCR CDR3 underwent first-round RT-PCR with the HTBI primer set. TCRdb reanalysed the multiplex PCR reads using MiXCR and keeps one entry per CDR3 protein. The sample carries about 530,000 distinct CDR3 sequences, 17% recorded once. The sample consisted of blood. These TCRs come from a woman aged 18-29 years with Graves' ophthalmopathy.

This clonotype was counted a few times. This chain links TRBV5-1 with TRBJ1-5; weak D call: TRBD1 (5 bases). CDR3 length: 13 amino acids. CDR1 and CDR2 from the germline V gene are SGHRS and YFSETQ. Trimming removed 0 bases at V and 12 bases at J, with 13 bases between. In DNA form, the CDR3 reads TGCGCCAGCAGCTTGGGGCCGGGGGATATCCAGCATTTT. This codes for CASSLGPGDIQHF.

V is TRBV6-9 and J is TRBJ1-2; TRBD1 is a possible D gene (6 bases). The CDR3 sequence is 13 residues long. V gave up 4 bases and J gave up 8 bases, with 14 bases separating them. CDR1 is MNHGY, CDR2 SVAAGI, per germline. CDR3: CASSSLWGHGYTF. The DNA for the CDR3 is TGTGCCAGCAGTTCCCTTTGGGGGCACGGCTACACCTTC.

This clonotype has ten or more counts. The V call is TRBV7-2, the J call TRBJ2-2, with 7 bases identical to TRBD2. From germline, CDR1 is SGHTA and CDR2 FQGNSA. The V gene end was trimmed by 2 bases and the J gene end by 5 bases; junction bases not matched to a gene: 5. This CDR3 is 15 amino acids long. The CDR3 sequence is CASSLNGGWTGELFF. The CDR3 DNA follows: TGTGCCAGCAGCTTAAACGGGGGGTGGACCGGGGAGCTGTTTTTT.

V and J are TRBV7-3 and TRBJ2-7, with D possibly being TRBD1 (5 bases). In germline, CDR1 is SGHTA, CDR2 FQGTGA. V dropped 5 bases and J dropped 6 bases, with 20 bases sitting between them. The CDR3 is 15 amino acids. The CDR3 loop reads CASSQENLGVGEQYF. CDR3 nucleotide sequence: TGTGCCAGCAGCCAAGAAAACCTAGGGGTCGGCGAGCAGTACTTC.

This chain links TRBV2 with TRBJ2-6, with a tentative D call TRBD1 (5 bases). Germline V gene lookup returns CDR1 SNHLY and CDR2 FYNNEI. The CDR3 spans 16 residues. V was clipped by 6 bases and J by 0 bases, with 12 bases between them. The CDR3 loop reads CASSDDSRSGANVLTF. The CDR3 bases are TGTGCCAGCAGCGACGACAGCCGCTCTGGGGCCAACGTCCTGACTTTC.

In its sample, this clonotype was seen a few times. The chain carries TRBV6-2 or TRBV6-3 and TRBJ1-1; D is perhaps TRBD1 (6 bases). Germline V CDR1 and CDR2: MNHEY, SVGEGT. Between the trimmed V and J ends, which lost 8 bases and 0 bases, there was a span of 10 bases. The CDR3 extends over 13 amino acids. The CDR3 reads CASDTGMNTEAFF. CDR3 in DNA: TGTGCCAGCGACACAGGGATGAACACTGAAGCTTTCTTT.

This clonotype was detected ten times or more. The rearrangement uses TRBV28 and TRBJ2-1; no definite D call. The ends were cut back, 2 bases at V and 7 bases at J, with 12 bases in the middle. The CDR3 sequence is 14 residues long. Germline V CDR1 and CDR2: MDHEN, SYDVKM. The CDR3 bases are TGTGCCAGCAGTTTAGTTTTGGCTACAAATGAGCAGTTCTTC. As protein: CASSLVLATNEQFF.

This chain connects TRBV29-1 to TRBJ1-6; TRBD1 is a possible D gene (6 bases). The germline gives CDR1 SQVTM, CDR2 ANQGSEA. CDR3 size: 13 residues. V was trimmed by 6 bases and J by 6 bases, leaving 12 bases between them. As DNA, the CDR3 is TGCAGCGTGAGGACAGACGCTAATTCACCCCTCCACTTT. This translates into CSVRTDANSPLHF.

This clonotype showed up many times. This chain uses TRBV6-2 or TRBV6-3 with TRBJ2-7; 12 bases are a match to TRBD2. This CDR3 has 15 residues. CDR1 and CDR2 from the germline V gene are MNHEY and SVGEGT. Trimming at V came to 0 bases and at J to 5 bases, leaving 2 bases not matched to a gene. The CDR3 sequence is CASSYSRLAGDEQYF. CDR3 in DNA: TGTGCCAGCAGTTACTCGAGACTAGCGGGAGACGAGCAGTACTTC.

The rearrangement uses TRBV7-9 and TRBJ2-7; TRBD1 aligns across 9 bases. J lost 5 bases, V lost 10 bases, and 12 bases had no gene match. Germline CDR1 and CDR2: SEHNR and FQNEAQ (reference sequence). This CDR3 has 14 residues. CDR3 DNA: TGTGCCACTGGACCTTGGGACAGGGAGGACGAGCAGTACTTC. Amino acids: CATGPWDREDEQYF.

The rearrangement joins TRBV5-4 to TRBJ2-5, with 11 bases aligning to TRBD2. After removal of 3 bases from V and 5 bases from J, the junction contained 6 bases not matched to a gene. From germline, CDR1 is SGHNT and CDR2 YYREEE (reference sequence). There are 15 residues in the CDR3. The chain's CDR3 is CASSSPTSGIETQYF. CDR3 coding DNA: TGTGCCAGCAGCTCCCCGACTAGCGGGATTGAGACCCAGTACTTC.

The chain has TRBV5-6 and TRBJ2-5, with D perhaps matching TRBD2 (6 bases). The V gene's germline CDR1 is SGHDT and CDR2 YYEEEE. This CDR3 has 16 residues. With 4 bases removed from V and 4 bases from J, the gap between germline ends came to 20 bases. The CDR3 DNA sequence: TGTGCCAGCAGCCCCACTAGCCATGACACATTAGAGACCCAGTACTTC. It specifies CASSPTSHDTLETQYF.

In its sample, this clonotype was seen many times. The chain carries TRBV2 and TRBJ2-3; 8 bases are shared with TRBD1. The CDR3 spans 14 residues. V gave up 8 bases and J gave up 3 bases; unmatched junction bases: 7. Germline values: CDR1 SNHLY, CDR2 FYNNEI. DNA of the CDR3: TGTGCCAGCCTGGACAGGGACGGGACAGATACGCAGTATTTT. Protein: CASLDRDGTDTQYF.

This clonotype was seen repeatedly, ten times or more. J is TRBJ2-7 and V is TRBV20-1; possible D gene TRBD1, 6 bases. CDR3 length: 18 amino acids. V was trimmed by 0 bases and J by 1 base, leaving 22 bases between them. The germline V gene has CDR1 DFQATT and CDR2 SNEGSKA (reference sequence). The CDR3 DNA follows: TGCAGTGCTAGAGATCATCTACCGGGACAATCGGTGTCCTACGAGCAGTACTTC. This sequence encodes CSARDHLPGQSVSYEQYF.

This clonotype was detected ten times or more. V gene TRBV7-9 combines with J gene TRBJ2-1; TRBD2 aligns across 10 bases. The trim removed 7 bases at V and 6 bases at J, leaving 12 bases unmatched. The CDR3 length is 16 residues. CDR1 SEHNR and CDR2 FQNEAQ come from the germline V gene (reference sequence). The CDR3 DNA reads TGTGCCAGCACCCCTCTGGGAGCGGGGGGGTCCAATGAGCAGTTCTTC. Residues: CASTPLGAGGSNEQFF. The full variable domain, its missing parts supplied by reference TRBV7-9 and TRBJ2-1, is DTGVSQNPRHKITKRGQNVTFRCDPISEHNRLYWYRQTLGQGPEFLTYFQNEAQLEKSRLLSDRFSAERPKGSFSTLEIQRTEQGDSAMYLCASTPLGAGGSNEQFFGPGTRLTVL.

J is TRBJ2-1 and V is TRBV5-6, with 13 bases fitting TRBD2. Trimming took 3 bases from V and 9 from J; bases not matched to a gene: 6. CDR3 size: 15 residues. From germline, CDR1 is SGHDT and CDR2 YYEEEE. This CDR3 is CASSSPGLAGSEQFF. The DNA of the CDR3 is TGTGCCAGCAGCTCGCCGGGACTAGCGGGGAGTGAGCAGTTCTTC.

As for this clonotype: A clone one base away is much larger, so this may be a read error. The CDR3 loop reads CASSFGEPNTEAFF. The CDR3 DNA reads as TGTGCCAGCAGCTTTGGAGAGCCCAACACTGAAGCTTTCTTT. The chain joins TRBV7-9 to TRBJ1-1; D is uncertain. This CDR3 comprises 14 residues. The V end lost 3 bases, the J end lost 2 bases, and 10 bases lay between the germline ends. The V gene's germline CDR1 is SEHNR and CDR2 FQNEAQ (reference sequence).

This clonotype was seen a few times. This chain connects TRBV3-1 to TRBJ1-2, with D tentatively TRBD1 (6 bases). Looked up from germline, CDR1 is LGHDT and CDR2 is YNNKEL (reference sequence). This CDR3 spans 16 amino acids. The V end lost 6 bases, the J end lost 8 bases, and 25 bases lay between the germline ends. In DNA, the CDR3 is TGTGCCAGCAGTCCCTCCCGGCCAGGGGCCGGGAGGGGCTACACCTTC. It specifies CASSPSRPGAGRGYTF.

This chain uses TRBV19 with TRBJ1-1, with D hard to call. CDR1 is LNHDA and CDR2 is SQIVND in the germline V gene (reference sequence). The V end was cut by 2 bases, the J end by 0 bases, with 10 bases between. The CDR3 has 15 residues. CDR3 sequence reads: CASSIKPGLNTEAFF. In DNA, the CDR3 is TGTGCCAGTAGTATAAAACCAGGATTGAACACTGAAGCTTTCTTT.

There are many counts of this clonotype. CDR3 nucleotide sequence: TGTGCCAGCAGCTTAGACAGGGGCTCAATCTATGGCTACACCTTC. It translates to CASSLDRGSIYGYTF. The chain links TRBV7-9 to TRBJ1-2, with 7 bases fitting TRBD1. V shed 1 base and J 4 bases; nucleotides not matched to a gene: 6. The V gene's germline CDR1 is SEHNR and CDR2 FQNEAQ (reference sequence). The CDR3 contains 15 residues.

This clonotype was counted at least ten times. V usage is TRBV29-1 and J usage is TRBJ2-7, with D possibly being TRBD1 or TRBD2 (6 bases each). V lost 4 bases and J 0 bases, leaving 13 bases between the germline ends. The CDR3 runs to 14 residues. The germline V gene encodes CDR1 SQVTM and CDR2 ANQGSEA. The CDR3 is CSVGGGGGSYEQYF. The CDR3, as DNA: TGCAGCGTTGGGGGCGGAGGGGGCTCCTACGAGCAGTACTTC.

This clonotype was detected ten times or more. J is TRBJ1-1 and V is TRBV30; D call uncertain. V gave up 4 bases and J gave up 3 bases, with 6 bases separating them. The CDR3 loop spans 11 amino acids. Germline CDR1 GTSNPN, CDR2 SVGIG (reference sequence). In DNA form, the CDR3 reads TGTGCCTGGAACCGCTACACTGAAGCTTTCTTT. This gives the protein CAWNRYTEAFF.

This clonotype was found a few times. V gene TRBV4-1 combines with J gene TRBJ2-5; D is unclear. The CDR3 is 14 amino acids. The V gene lost 4 bases and the J gene lost 5 bases, with 14 bases spanning the gap. Germline V CDR1 and CDR2: MGHRA, YSYEKL. The CDR3 here is CASSPSPSSETQYF. CDR3 coding DNA: TGCGCCAGCAGCCCCTCACCCTCATCCGAGACCCAGTACTTC.

This clonotype was seen repeatedly, ten times or more. The V and J genes are TRBV11-2 and TRBJ1-1, with D possibly matching TRBD1 (6 bases). CDR1 and CDR2 (germline): SGHAT, FQNNGV. The ends were cut back, 1 base at V and 4 bases at J, with 13 bases in the middle. CDR3 length equals 15 residues. CDR3 amino acids: CASSLGGGLTTEAFF. The CDR3, as DNA: TGTGCCAGCAGCTTAGGGGGGGGCCTCACCACTGAAGCTTTCTTT.

CDR3 nucleotides: TGTGCCAGCAGAAGGGGGCAGGCCTATGGCTACACCTTC. It translates to CASRRGQAYGYTF. This sequence joins TRBV7-2 and TRBJ1-2; 7 bases map to TRBD1. Germline lookup yields CDR1 SGHTA and CDR2 FQGNSA. The CDR3 covers 13 residues. V shed 6 bases, J shed 4 bases, and the junction held 5 bases outside the gene matches. The entire variable domain, with the rest obtained from reference TRBV7-2 and TRBJ1-2, is as follows: GAGVSQSPSNKVTEKGKDVELRCDPISGHTALYWYRQSLGQGLEFLIYFQGNSAPDKSGLPSDRFSAERTGGSVSTLTIQRTQQEDSAVYLCASRRGQAYGYTFGSGTRLTVV.

The table lists this clonotype with many counts. The chain links TRBV30 to TRBJ1-1; 7 bases are a match to TRBD1. The CDR3 contains 12 residues. With 2 bases clipped from V and 4 bases from J, the junction kept 1 base outside the gene matches. Germline-derived CDR1 and CDR2 are GTSNPN and SVGIG (reference sequence). The CDR3 DNA reads TGTGCCTGGAGTTCAGGGGGCACTGAAGCTTTCTTT. Its translation is CAWSSGGTEAFF.

A few counts support this clonotype. The chain recombines TRBV6-2 or TRBV6-3 with TRBJ1-5; 10 nucleotides agree with TRBD1. The length of the CDR3 is 13 residues. Germline lookup yields CDR1 MNHEY and CDR2 SVGEGT. V gave up 6 bases and J gave up 6 bases; unmatched junction bases: 2. CDR3 sequence: CASRGQGSQPQHF. CDR3 DNA sequence: TGTGCCAGCAGGGGACAGGGGAGTCAGCCCCAGCATTTT.

This clonotype was detected ten times or more. This sequence joins TRBV6-1 and TRBJ2-3, with 8 bases identical to TRBD1. This CDR3 is 15 amino acids long. Germline assignment: CDR1 MNHNS and CDR2 SASEGT. V shed 4 bases and J 3 bases; nucleotides not matched to a gene: 6. CDR3 DNA: TGTGCCAGCAGTGCTAGGACAGGGTGGACAGATACGCAGTATTTT. This codes for CASSARTGWTDTQYF.

This sequence joins TRBV6-1 and TRBJ2-6; D not certain. CDR3 length: 16 amino acids. The germline V gene encodes CDR1 MNHNS and CDR2 SASEGT. Trimming pared 6 bases from V and 1 base from J, leaving 13 bases between. For the CDR3, the DNA is TGTGCCAGCAGCCCCTGGGTTGAATCTGGGGCCAACGTCCTGACTTTC. This sequence encodes CASSPWVESGANVLTF.

In this sample, this clonotype turned up many times. The rearrangement uses TRBV12-3 or TRBV12-4 and TRBJ1-6; unclear D gene. There are 17 residues in the CDR3. V was pared by 3 bases and J by 3 bases, with 15 bases between. DNA of the CDR3: TGTGCCAGCAGTTTTGATCGGCGCGCCCGCTATAATTCACCCCTCCACTTT. Translation: CASSFDRRARYNSPLHF.

Notes on this clonotype: A much more abundant neighbour one base away suggests this may be a read error. CDR3 region: CASSLASGFGKLFF. CDR3 DNA sequence: TGTGCCAGCAGTTTAGCTTCAGGGTTCGGGAAGCTGTTTTTT. This sequence joins TRBV28 and TRBJ2-2; D may correspond to TRBD1 or TRBD2 (5 bases each). The CDR3 covers 14 residues. Germline V gives CDR1 MDHEN, CDR2 SYDVKM. Drawing the rest from reference TRBV28 and TRBJ2-2, the complete variable domain is DVKVTQSSRYLVKRTGEKVFLECVQDMDHENMFWYRQDPGLGLRLIYFSYDVKMKEKGDIPEGYSVSREKKERFSLILESASTNQTSMYLCASSLASGFGKLFFGEGSRLTVL.